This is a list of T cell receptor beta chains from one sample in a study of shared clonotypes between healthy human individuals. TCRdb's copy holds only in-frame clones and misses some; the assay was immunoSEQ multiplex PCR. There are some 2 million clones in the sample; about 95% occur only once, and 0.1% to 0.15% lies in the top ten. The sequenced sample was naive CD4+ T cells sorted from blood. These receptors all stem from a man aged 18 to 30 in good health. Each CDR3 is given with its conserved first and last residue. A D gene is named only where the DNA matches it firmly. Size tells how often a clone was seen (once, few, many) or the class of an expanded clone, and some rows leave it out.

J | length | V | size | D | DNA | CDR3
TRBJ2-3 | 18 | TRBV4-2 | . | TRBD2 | TGTGCCAGCAGCCAAGAACTCCCGACTAGCGGAATCACAGATACGCAGTATTTT | CASSQELPTSGITDTQYF
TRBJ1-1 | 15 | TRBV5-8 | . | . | TGTGCCAGCAGCTTGTATCCTTCGATGAACACTGAAGCTTTCTTT | CASSLYPSMNTEAFF
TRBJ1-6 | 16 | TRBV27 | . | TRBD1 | TGTGCCAGCAGTTTAAGAGAAGGGGGCTCTCGGTCACCCCTCCACTTT | CASSLREGGSRSPLHF
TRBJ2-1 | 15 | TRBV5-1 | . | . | TGCGCCAGCAGCCTAGAAGGGCTAAGAAACAATGAGCAGTTCTTC | CASSLEGLRNNEQFF
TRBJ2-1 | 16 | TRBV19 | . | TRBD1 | TGTGCCAGTAGTAGGACGGGACAGGGGGCTTACAATGAGCAGTTCTTC | CASSRTGQGAYNEQFF
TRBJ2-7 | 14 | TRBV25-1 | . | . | TGTGCCAGCAGTGGGACGGGAAGTCTTTACGAGCAGTACTTC | CASSGTGSLYEQYF
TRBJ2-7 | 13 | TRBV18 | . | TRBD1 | TGTGCCAGCTCACCCCGGGACAGTTACGAGCAGTACTTC | CASSPRDSYEQYF
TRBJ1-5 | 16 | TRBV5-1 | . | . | TGCGCCAGCAGCTTGCTTCGCTTTAAGGACTTTCAGCCCCAGCATTTT | CASSLLRFKDFQPQHF
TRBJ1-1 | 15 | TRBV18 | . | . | TGTGCCAGCTCACCAGGGGCGAATGTGAACACTGAAGCTTTCTTT | CASSPGANVNTEAFF
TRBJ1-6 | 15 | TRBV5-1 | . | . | TGCGCCAGCAGCTTGACCCAGGGCCATAATTCACCCCTCCACTTT | CASSLTQGHNSPLHF
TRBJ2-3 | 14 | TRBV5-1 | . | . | TGCGCCAGCAGCTTGTATCGAACGACAGATACGCAGTATTTT | CASSLYRTTDTQYF
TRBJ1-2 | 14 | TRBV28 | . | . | TGTGCCAGCAGTACCCACAGGGTTGTCTATGGCTACACCTTC | CASSTHRVVYGYTF
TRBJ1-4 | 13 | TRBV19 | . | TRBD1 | TGTGCCAGTAGGGGACAGGGTTATGAAAAACTGTTTTTT | CASRGQGYEKLFF
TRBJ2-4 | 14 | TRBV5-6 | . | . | TGTGCCAGCAGCCCTGTAGGCAGGGAAAACATTCAGTACTTC | CASSPVGRENIQYF
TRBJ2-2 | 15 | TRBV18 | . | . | TGTGCCAGCTCACTAGCGGAGAGAGGCACCGGGGAGCTGTTTTTT | CASSLAERGTGELFF
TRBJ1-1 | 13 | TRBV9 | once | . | TGTGCCAGCAGCTCCCAACTCTACACTGAAGCTTTCTTT | CASSSQLYTEAFF
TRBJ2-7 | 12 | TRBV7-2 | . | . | TGTGCCAGCAGCTTTTTGGGGCGCGAGCAGTACTTC | CASSFLGREQYF
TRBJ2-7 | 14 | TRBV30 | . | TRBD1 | TGTGCCTGGGGACAGGGAAAAAGCTCCTACGAGCAGTACTTC | CAWGQGKSSYEQYF
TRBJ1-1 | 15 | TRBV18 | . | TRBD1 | TGTGCCAGCTCACAAACGACAGGGATGAACACTGAAGCTTTCTTT | CASSQTTGMNTEAFF
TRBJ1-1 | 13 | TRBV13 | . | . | TGTGCCAGCAGCTTGCTTCAAGGAACTGAAGCTTTCTTT | CASSLLQGTEAFF
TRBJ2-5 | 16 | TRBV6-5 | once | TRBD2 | TGTGCCAGCAGTTACTCGAGGGCGGGAGACCGAGAGACCCAGTACTTC | CASSYSRAGDRETQYF
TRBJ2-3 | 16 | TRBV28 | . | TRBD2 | TGTGCCAGCATCCCCGTAGGGACTAGCGGCACAGATACGCAGTATTTT | CASIPVGTSGTDTQYF
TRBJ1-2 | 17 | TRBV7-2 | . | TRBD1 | TGTGCCAGCACCCCAGGACAGGGGGCCTCGGTATACTATGGCTACACCTTC | CASTPGQGASVYYGYTF